This TCR beta chain was profiled in a study of shared clonotypes between healthy human individuals. Points from the study as a whole: Larger estimated richness was generally recorded for naive subsets relative to memory subsets. Deeper or shallower sequencing was expected to change how clonotypes are shared among donors.

Turning to this clone: Its cognate antigen is unknown.

The CDR3 spans 16 residues. Researchers partitioned CD4+ cells into CD45RA+ naive and CD45RA-negative memory subsets. The assay was carried out at the deep level. Libraries were prepared by immunoSEQ multiplex PCR; TCRdb keeps only in-frame clonotypes and omits some of them. The sample has approximately 2.4 million clones, almost 96% seen once. The sample consisted of naive CD4+ T cells sorted from blood. Documented subset: CD45RA+ positively selected. The clonotype was recovered from a young man in good health. The chain is built from TRBV21-1 and TRBJ1-2; the table names TRBD1, a call not compared with the DNA. TRBV21-1 is annotated as a pseudogene. As DNA, the CDR3 is TGTGCCAGCAGCATCTCCTACAGGGCCTCTAACTATGGCTACACCTTC. The encoded protein is CASSISYRASNYGYTF.